Listed below are T cell receptor beta chains from one sample, sequenced in a study of siplizumab effects on memory and regulatory T cells. Clones were sequenced by immunoSEQ multiplex PCR, and TCRdb holds only the in-frame ones, with some missing. The table includes nearly 85,000 clones, roughly 94% detected once. Sequenced: CD8+ T cells sorted from blood. These receptors were obtained from a human donor in good health. Each CDR3 is given with its conserved first and last residue. D genes are given only for firm matches. Rows give clone size only sometimes, using once, few, many, or a class for an expanded clone.

clone size	V gene	D gene	J gene	CDR3 DNA	CDR3 protein
-	TRBV27	-	TRBJ2-3	TGTGCCAGCACAACACCCCCCCAGGGTGGCACAGATACGCAGTATTTT	CASTTPPQGGTDTQYF
-	TRBV7-8	-	TRBJ2-5	TGTGCCAGCAGCTTCAACCAGGGATGGGCGGGAGAGACCCAGTACTTC	CASSFNQGWAGETQYF
-	TRBV4-1	-	TRBJ2-1	TGCGCCAGCAGCCAAGAGGGGCTAGCCTACAATGAGCAGTTCTTC	CASSQEGLAYNEQFF
-	TRBV7-3	-	TRBJ2-3	TGTGCCAGCAGCTTATCGCGGTGGGACACAGATACGCAGTATTTT	CASSLSRWDTDTQYF
-	TRBV2	-	TRBJ2-4	TGTGCCAGCAGTATCCCCCCACAGGTAGCCAAAAACATTCAGTACTTC	CASSIPPQVAKNIQYF
-	TRBV5-1	-	TRBJ2-1	TGCGCCAGCAGCTTGGGCGCACACAATGAGCAGTTCTTC	CASSLGAHNEQFF
-	TRBV10-2	TRBD2	TRBJ2-2	TGCGCCAGCAGACTAGCGGGAGGGAACACCGGGGAGCTGTTTTTT	CASRLAGGNTGELFF
-	TRBV19	TRBD1	TRBJ1-1	TGTGCCAGTAGCCGACAGGGTTGGGCTTTCTTT	CASSRQGWAFF
-	TRBV19	-	TRBJ1-5	TGTGCCAGTAGTTACGGTAACGGCAATCAGCCCCAGCATTTT	CASSYGNGNQPQHF
-	TRBV27	TRBD2	TRBJ2-7	TGTGCCAGCAGTTTATCAACGGGAGGCCTATACGAGCAGTACTTC	CASSLSTGGLYEQYF
once	TRBV9	TRBD2	TRBJ2-7	TGTGCCAGCAGCCCCCCCTCGAGCGGGAGGTACGAGCAGTACTTC	CASSPPSSGRYEQYF
-	TRBV5-8	TRBD1	TRBJ1-3	TGTGCCAGCAGCGAGGGACAGGGCCTCTCTGGAAACACCATATATTTT	CASSEGQGLSGNTIYF
-	TRBV4-1	TRBD2	TRBJ2-3	TGCGCCAGCAGCCACTCGACTAGCGGGCGTAGAACAGATACGCAGTATTTT	CASSHSTSGRRTDTQYF
once	TRBV6-5	-	TRBJ1-6	TGTGCCAGCAGTTACGGAGACACCAATTCACCCCTCCACTTT	CASSYGDTNSPLHF
-	TRBV27	-	TRBJ2-7	TGTGCCAGCAGTTTACGACTAGTAAGCTCCTACGAGCAGTACTTC	CASSLRLVSSYEQYF
-	TRBV4-1	-	TRBJ2-7	TGCGCCAGCAGCCAAGTGGAGTACGAGCAGTACTTC	CASSQVEYEQYF
-	TRBV5-6	-	TRBJ2-3	TGTGCCAGCAGCTCGGGGGGCGGGAGAACAGATACGCAGTATTTT	CASSSGGGRTDTQYF
once	TRBV7-9	-	TRBJ2-7	TGTGCCAGCAGCTTTACCGGGTTAACCTACGAGCAGTACTTC	CASSFTGLTYEQYF
-	TRBV27	TRBD1	TRBJ2-7	TGTGCCAGCAGTTCGGGACAGGGACCCTACGAGCAGTACTTC	CASSSGQGPYEQYF
-	TRBV27	-	TRBJ2-1	TGTGCCAGCAGGGGTTGGGTCGGCAATGAGCAGTTCTTC	CASRGWVGNEQFF
-	TRBV27	-	TRBJ2-3	TGTGCCAGCACCCCTTTAGGCACAGATACGCAGTATTTT	CASTPLGTDTQYF
-	TRBV5-1	TRBD1	TRBJ2-7	TGCGCCAGCAGCCTAGGACAGGGGGGCTACGAGCAGTACTTC	CASSLGQGGYEQYF
-	TRBV2	TRBD1	TRBJ2-2	TGTGCCATCGACAGACAGGGGTTCGGGGAGCTGTTTTTT	CAIDRQGFGELFF
once	TRBV7-9	TRBD2	TRBJ2-1	TGTGCCAGCAGCTTCCTTCGGACTAGCGGGAGGAGAAATGAGCAGTTCTTC	CASSFLRTSGRRNEQFF
-	TRBV5-1	-	TRBJ1-2	TGCGCCAGCAGCTTGGGGACGGACTATGGCTACACCTTC	CASSLGTDYGYTF
-	TRBV19	TRBD2	TRBJ2-1	TGTGCCAGTAGTATCGGAGGGACTAGCGGGTTGAATGAGCAGTTCTTC	CASSIGGTSGLNEQFF
once	TRBV25-1	TRBD1	TRBJ2-1	TGTGCCAGCAGTGTCCACCGGGACAGGCGCCGCAATGAGCAGTTCTTC	CASSVHRDRRRNEQFF
-	TRBV10-2	TRBD2	TRBJ2-1	TGCGCCAGCAGTGACCTGACTAGCGGGAAGCCGTCCTACAATGAGCAGTTCTTC	CASSDLTSGKPSYNEQFF
once	TRBV4-1	TRBD2	TRBJ2-7	TGCGCCAGCACCCTAGCGGGAGATTTCTACGAGCAGTACTTC	CASTLAGDFYEQYF
-	TRBV27	TRBD2	TRBJ2-7	TGTGCCAGCAGTTTTAGACTAGCGGGGGAGCAGTACTTC	CASSFRLAGEQYF
-	TRBV7-6	TRBD1	TRBJ2-4	TGTGCCAGCAGCATCAGACAGGGCGCCAAAAACATTCAGTACTTC	CASSIRQGAKNIQYF
once	TRBV4-1	-	TRBJ1-1	TGCGCCAGCAGCCAAGGACAGTTTAAGAACACTGAAGCTTTCTTT	CASSQGQFKNTEAFF
-	TRBV5-1	-	TRBJ2-7	TGCGCCAGCAGCCTTCGGGGGACCCGGTCCCACGAGCAGTACTTC	CASSLRGTRSHEQYF
-	TRBV11-2	-	TRBJ2-1	TGTGCCAGCAGCTTAGGCGTGGGACCCTACAATGAGCAGTTCTTC	CASSLGVGPYNEQFF
-	TRBV9	-	TRBJ2-7	TGTGCCAGCAGCGACGGACCGAAGGGGCGGAAATACGAGCAGTACTTC	CASSDGPKGRKYEQYF